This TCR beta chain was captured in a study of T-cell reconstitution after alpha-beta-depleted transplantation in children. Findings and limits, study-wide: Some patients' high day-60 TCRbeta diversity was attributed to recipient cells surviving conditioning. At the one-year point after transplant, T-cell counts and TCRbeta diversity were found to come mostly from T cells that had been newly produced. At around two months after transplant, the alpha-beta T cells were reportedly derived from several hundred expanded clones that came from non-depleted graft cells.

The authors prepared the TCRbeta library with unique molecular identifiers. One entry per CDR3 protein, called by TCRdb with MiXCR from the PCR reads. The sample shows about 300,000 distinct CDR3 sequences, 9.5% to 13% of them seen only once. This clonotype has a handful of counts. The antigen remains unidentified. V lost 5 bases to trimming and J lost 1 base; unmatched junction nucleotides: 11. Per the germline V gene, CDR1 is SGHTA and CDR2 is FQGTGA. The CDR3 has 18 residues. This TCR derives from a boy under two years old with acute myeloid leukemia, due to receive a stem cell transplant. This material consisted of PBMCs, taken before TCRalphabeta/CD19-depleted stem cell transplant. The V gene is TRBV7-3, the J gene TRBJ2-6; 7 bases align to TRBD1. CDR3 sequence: CASSAWTGGRSGANVLTF. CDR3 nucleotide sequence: TGTGCCAGCAGCGCTTGGACAGGTGGACGTTCTGGGGCCAACGTCCTGACTTTC.